This entry describes one T cell receptor beta chain. These data originate in a study of blood T cell repertoires in COVID-19. Produced via immunoSEQ multiplex PCR; TCRdb's table is partial and in-frame only. The sample lists roughly 180,000 clones, around 80% occurring once. The CDR3 is 16 amino acids. CDR1 and CDR2 from the germline V gene are SGHRS and YFSETQ. Trimming cost V 4 bases and J 7 bases; bases outside gene matches: 12. Participant age was about 18 to 89 years, and participants resided in fewer than 30 US areas. Cohort assignment relied on participant-reported clinical history. The material sequenced was PBMCs or T cells enriched from blood (not recorded which). The source is a man between 60 and 75 years old who had been exposed to COVID-19. The genes are TRBV5-1 and TRBJ2-1, with 9 nucleotides matching TRBD2. The DNA of the CDR3 is TGCGCCAGCAGCACAAATAGCGGGAGAATGGGGAATGAGCAGTTCTTC. Its translation: CASSTNSGRMGNEQFF.